The 19 T cell receptor beta chains below come from one sample, sequenced in a study of CD8 T cell repertoires and HIV-1 epitope variants. TCRdb's table, derived via immunoSEQ multiplex PCR, lists solely in-frame clones and lacks some. The profile shows tens of thousands of clones, almost 75% of them singletons. The sample comprised uncultured baseline CD8+ T cells from peripheral blood mononuclear cells (PBMCs). The receptor set was obtained from a male donor with HIV.

V gene TRBV15 combines with J gene TRBJ1-1; D is uncertain. Germline CDR1 LNHNV, CDR2 YYDKDF (reference sequence). With 0 bases removed from V and 4 bases from J, the gap between germline ends came to 15 bases. The CDR3 extends over 16 amino acids. CDR3: CATSRDRTDSSTEAFF. For the CDR3, the DNA is TGTGCCACCAGCAGAGATCGTACGGATTCCAGCACTGAAGCTTTCTTT.

Notes on this clone: Germline is not matched at one junction end, which may reflect a read error. This rearrangement joins TRBV7-7 to TRBJ2-1; D is perhaps TRBD2 (6 bases). The CDR3 has 15 residues. Germline V lookup: CDR1 SSHAT, CDR2 FNYEAQ (reference sequence). The CDR3 DNA reads as TGTGCTAGCAGCTCCAAGGGACTCACGGGCGGTGAGCAGTTCTTC. Amino acids: CASSSKGLTGGEQFF.

This rearrangement joins TRBV28 to TRBJ1-5; possible D gene TRBD1, 6 bases. CDR1 is MDHEN, CDR2 SYDVKM, per germline. The CDR3 has 14 amino acids. V gave up 7 bases and J gave up 1 base, with 11 bases separating them. CDR3: CASKQGGSNQPQHF. The CDR3 DNA is TGTGCCAGCAAACAGGGTGGCAGCAATCAGCCCCAGCATTTT.

This clone was seen just once. This chain uses TRBV2 with TRBJ2-2, with D possibly matching TRBD1 (6 bases). Per germline, CDR1 SNHLY and CDR2 FYNNEI. Deletions cut 3 bases from V and 5 bases from J, with 16 bases between. CDR3 length: 16 residues. The CDR3 here is CASSEGASVVTGELFF. Written as DNA, the CDR3 is TGTGCCAGCAGTGAGGGGGCCTCAGTAGTGACCGGGGAGCTGTTTTTT.

V and J are TRBV19 and TRBJ2-7; 7 nucleotides align to TRBD1. The trim removed 0 bases at V and 6 bases at J, leaving 11 bases unmatched. The CDR3 extends over 16 amino acids. Germline-derived CDR1 and CDR2 are LNHDA and SQIVND (reference sequence). The CDR3 reads CASSIDWNRGAVEQYF. CDR3 nucleotides: TGTGCCAGTAGTATAGATTGGAACAGGGGAGCGGTCGAGCAGTACTTC.

The sample holds one count of this clone. The CDR3 loop reads CATSRETGQDTDTQYF. For the CDR3, the DNA is TGTGCCACCAGCAGAGAGACGGGTCAGGACACAGATACGCAGTATTTT. The genes are TRBV15 and TRBJ2-3, with D hard to call. Trimming pared 0 bases from V and 2 bases from J, leaving 12 bases between. The CDR3 extends over 16 amino acids. From germline, CDR1 is LNHNV and CDR2 YYDKDF (reference sequence).

The chain carries TRBV7-9 and TRBJ2-7; D call uncertain. The V end was cut by 6 bases, the J end by 4 bases, with 13 bases between. Per the germline V gene, CDR1 is SEHNR and CDR2 is FQNEAQ (reference sequence). The CDR3 totals 13 residues. DNA of the CDR3: TGTGCCAGCAGTCCCCCGGCTGGGTACGAGCAGTACTTC. Protein product: CASSPPAGYEQYF.

CDR3 bases: TGTGCCAGCAGCCGACCGGGACAGGGGGCTGGAGAGCAGTACTTC. As protein: CASSRPGQGAGEQYF. This chain joins TRBV7-9 and TRBJ2-7, with 12 bases matching TRBD1. The germline CDR1 and CDR2 sequences are SEHNR and FQNEAQ (reference sequence). The CDR3 length is 15 residues. V shed 5 bases, J shed 7 bases, and the junction held 9 bases outside the gene matches. The variable domain in full, completed from reference TRBV7-9 and TRBJ2-7, reads DTGVSQNPRHKITKRGQNVTFRCDPISEHNRLYWYRQTLGQGPEFLTYFQNEAQLEKSRLLSDRFSAERPKGSFSTLEIQRTEQGDSAMYLCASSRPGQGAGEQYFGPGTRLTVT.

This clone was picked up one time. The gene calls are TRBV2 and TRBJ2-3; possible D gene TRBD1, 5 bases. Trimming took off 2 bases at V and 4 bases at J, with 13 bases between the two ends. The CDR3 is 15 residues long. Germline V lookup: CDR1 SNHLY, CDR2 FYNNEI. CDR3 sequence: CASSEQGFDADTQYF. DNA of the CDR3: TGTGCCAGCAGTGAACAGGGATTCGACGCAGATACGCAGTATTTT.

The rearrangement uses TRBV5-1 and TRBJ2-5; D assignment may be TRBD1 or TRBD2 (5 bases each). V dropped 3 bases and J dropped 5 bases, with 17 bases sitting between them. CDR1 SGHRS and CDR2 YFSETQ come from the germline V gene. The CDR3 is made up of 15 amino acids. CDR3 in DNA: TGCGCCAGCAGCTCGGAGGTGGGGACCCGGGAGACCCAGTACTTC. Its translation is CASSSEVGTRETQYF.

This clone was observed once. The rearrangement uses TRBV6-6 and TRBJ2-1; 10 nucleotides match TRBD1. Germline CDR1 reads MNHNY; CDR2 reads SVGAGI (reference sequence). The trim removed 7 bases at V and 6 bases at J, leaving 9 bases unmatched. The CDR3 is 15 amino acids. The CDR3 bases are TGTGCCAGCACCATGAGACAGGGGGCCGGCAATGAGCAGTTCTTC. Protein product: CASTMRQGAGNEQFF.

The V gene is TRBV9, the J gene TRBJ1-3; D remains ambiguous. Per germline, CDR1 SGDLS and CDR2 YYNGEE. The CDR3 totals 14 residues. Trimming took off 6 bases at V and 1 base at J, with 11 bases between the two ends. The CDR3 spells CASTPEFSGNTIYF. CDR3 bases: TGTGCCAGCACCCCAGAATTTTCTGGAAACACCATATATTTT.

The rearrangement joins TRBV6-5 to TRBJ2-7; D is possibly TRBD1 or TRBD2 (5 bases each). The V end lost 5 bases, the J end lost 6 bases, and 17 bases lay between the germline ends. CDR3 size: 14 residues. CDR1 is MNHEY, CDR2 SVGAGI, per germline. CDR3 sequence (DNA): TGTGCCAGCAGTCCCAGTTCCGGGGCTCGCGAGCAGTACTTC. Translating gives CASSPSSGAREQYF.

This chain links TRBV7-2 with TRBJ1-2, with 8 bases matching TRBD1. J lost 2 bases, V lost 4 bases, and 3 bases had no gene match. The CDR3 loop spans 14 amino acids. The germline gives CDR1 SGHTA, CDR2 FQGNSA. For the CDR3, the DNA is TGTGCCAGCAGCTCTGACAGGGGCAACTATGGCTACACCTTC. Translating gives CASSSDRGNYGYTF. Based on the CDR3 plus reference TRBV7-2 and TRBJ1-2, the full variable domain is GAGVSQSPSNKVTEKGKDVELRCDPISGHTALYWYRQSLGQGLEFLIYFQGNSAPDKSGLPSDRFSAERTGGSVSTLTIQRTQQEDSAVYLCASSSDRGNYGYTFGSGTRLTVV.

The chain employs TRBV7-9 and TRBJ1-5; tentative D call: TRBD1 (5 bases). This CDR3 region has 13 residues. Trimming took 5 bases from V and 3 from J, leaving 8 bases between them. Germline V gives CDR1 SEHNR, CDR2 FQNEAQ (reference sequence). Written as DNA, the CDR3 is TGTGCCAGCAGCCGGGACCCCAATCAGCCCCAGCATTTT. It codes for CASSRDPNQPQHF.

This clone was seen once. CDR3 protein: CASSLTDGSNQPQHF. For the CDR3, the DNA is TGTGCCAGCTCACTAACGGACGGTAGCAATCAGCCCCAGCATTTT. The chain joins TRBV18 to TRBJ1-5; no clear D. The CDR3 totals 15 residues. CDR1 and CDR2 from the germline V gene are KGHSH and LQKENI. V lost 4 bases, J lost 0 bases, and 10 bases lay in between. Supplemented by reference TRBV18 and TRBJ1-5, the full variable domain reads NAGVMQNPRHLVRRRGQEARLRCSPMKGHSHVYWYRQLPEEGLKFMVYLQKENIIDESGMPKERFSAEFPKEGPSILRIQQVVRGDSAAYFCASSLTDGSNQPQHFGDGTRLSIL.

This clone appeared a single time. The V gene is TRBV13, the J gene TRBJ2-7; a possible D gene is TRBD1 (6 bases). This CDR3 is 14 amino acids long. The germline CDR1 and CDR2 sequences are PRHDT and FYEKMQ (reference sequence). With 6 bases removed from V and 2 bases from J, the gap between germline ends came to 14 bases. The CDR3, as DNA: TGTGCCAGCAGTGTCGGACAGTCCACCTACGAGCAGTACTTC. Protein product: CASSVGQSTYEQYF.

The chain carries TRBV7-9 and TRBJ1-5; perhaps TRBD1 as D (5 bases). CDR3 length: 16 residues. Deletions cut 1 base from V and 3 bases from J, with 13 bases between. Germline assignment: CDR1 SEHNR and CDR2 FQNEAQ (reference sequence). The CDR3 region is CASSLVRGTVNQPQHF. DNA of the CDR3: TGTGCCAGCAGCTTAGTTCGGGGGACGGTCAATCAGCCCCAGCATTTT. Supplemented by reference TRBV7-9 and TRBJ1-5, the full variable domain reads DTGVSQNPRHKITKRGQNVTFRCDPISEHNRLYWYRQTLGQGPEFLTYFQNEAQLEKSRLLSDRFSAERPKGSFSTLEIQRTEQGDSAMYLCASSLVRGTVNQPQHFGDGTRLSIL.

CDR3 bases: TGTGCCTGGAGCACAGTACCTAATGAAAAACTGTTTTTT. Protein sequence: CAWSTVPNEKLFF. This chain connects TRBV30 to TRBJ1-4, with D uncertain. V was pared by 3 bases and J by 3 bases, with 8 bases between. CDR1 and CDR2 (germline): GTSNPN, SVGIG (reference sequence). This CDR3 spans 13 amino acids.